Listed below are T cell receptor beta chains from one sample, sequenced in a study of cytomegalovirus exposure and HLA in healthy donors. The assay was immunoSEQ multiplex PCR, and TCRdb's table has in-frame clones only and misses some. The top ten clones hold roughly 1.1% of a sample with some 350,000 clones, about nine tenths of them seen once. Sequencing was performed on PBMCs. The receptors were sampled from a woman in her twenties or thirties in good health and CMV-seropositive. The CDR3 runs from the conserved cysteine through the conserved F or W. Each record gives: clone size, D gene, V gene, J gene, CDR3 DNA, CDR3 protein. A D gene is named only where the DNA matches it firmly. Size is omitted from some rows. Given values are once, few, many or a class for expanded clones.

once	-	TRBV11-1	TRBJ2-3	TGTGCCAGCAGCTACCCAATACGGAGCCGCACAGATACGCAGTATTTT	CASSYPIRSRTDTQYF
-	-	TRBV6-6	TRBJ1-5	TGTGCCAGCAGCCGGACACGAGACTCGAGCAATCAGCCCCAGCATTTT	CASSRTRDSSNQPQHF
-	-	TRBV6-6	TRBJ2-7	TGTGCCAGCACCAGAACTACATTTGGGGGCCACGAGCAGTACTTC	CASTRTTFGGHEQYF
-	-	TRBV6-6	TRBJ1-5	TGTGCCAGCAGTTTAGGAATTTATAGCAATCAGCCCCAGCATTTT	CASSLGIYSNQPQHF
-	-	TRBV28	TRBJ1-5	TGTGCCAGCAGCCCTCCATGGGGTAGCAATCAGCCCCAGCATTTT	CASSPPWGSNQPQHF
few	-	TRBV4-1	TRBJ1-5	TGCGCCAGCAGCCAAGTACTCTCCAGCAATCAGCCCCAGCATTTT	CASSQVLSSNQPQHF
-	-	TRBV13	TRBJ2-5	TGTGCCAGCAGCTCCCAAACTACCAGAGAGACCCAGTACTTC	CASSSQTTRETQYF
-	TRBD2	TRBV7-2	TRBJ2-3	TGTGCCAGCAGCTTCCCGATAGCGGGAGGGCACCCTAGCACAGATACGCAGTATTTT	CASSFPIAGGHPSTDTQYF
-	-	TRBV4-2	TRBJ2-2	TGTGCCAGCAGCCAAGGGTTAAGGGATAACACCGGGGAGCTGTTTTTT	CASSQGLRDNTGELFF
few	TRBD1	TRBV4-3	TRBJ1-5	TGCGCCAGCAGCCGCACAGGGGACCGGAATCAGCCCCAGCATTTT	CASSRTGDRNQPQHF
-	TRBD2	TRBV14	TRBJ2-1	TGTGCCAGCAGCGCTCCCGCTAGCGGAGAGCAGTTCTTC	CASSAPASGEQFF
-	-	TRBV4-2	TRBJ2-7	TGTGCCAGCAGCCAAGGTCGGGGGGCGGACTACGAGCAGTACTTC	CASSQGRGADYEQYF
-	-	TRBV27	TRBJ1-1	TGTGCCAGCAGGCAGGGGAACGCTGAAGCTTTCTTT	CASRQGNAEAFF
-	-	TRBV27	TRBJ1-1	TGTGCCAGCAGTTTATCGACAGCCTATGAAGCTTTCTTT	CASSLSTAYEAFF
few	-	TRBV5-6	TRBJ2-5	TGTGCCAGCAGCTCGGACAGAAAAATACAAGAGACCCAGTACTTC	CASSSDRKIQETQYF
-	-	TRBV2	TRBJ2-7	TGTGCCAGCAGGGGGGGCGAGCAGTACTTC	CASRGGEQYF
-	-	TRBV19	TRBJ1-1	TGTGCCAGTAGTCAAGAGGGGCGGACTGAAGCTTTCTTT	CASSQEGRTEAFF
-	-	TRBV27	TRBJ2-2	TGTGCCAGCAGTGACTACACCGGGGAGCTGTTTTTT	CASSDYTGELFF
-	TRBD1	TRBV6-1	TRBJ1-6	TGTGCCAACCGGGACAGGGTTGGTAATTCACCCCTCCACTTT	CANRDRVGNSPLHF
-	TRBD1	TRBV30	TRBJ1-3	TGTGCCTGGAGTTCAGGGACAGCCTCTGGAAACACCATATATTTT	CAWSSGTASGNTIYF
-	-	TRBV9	TRBJ2-7	TGTGCCAGCAGCGCCCGCGGGGCCTCCTACGAGCAGTACTTC	CASSARGASYEQYF
-	-	TRBV5-6	TRBJ1-3	TGTGCCAGCAGCGCTAGCGGGTCCGGAAACACCATATATTTT	CASSASGSGNTIYF
-	-	TRBV6-5	TRBJ2-1	TGTGCCAGCAGTTACAGTGCGAATGAGCAGTTCTTC	CASSYSANEQFF
once	TRBD1	TRBV29-1	TRBJ1-1	TGCAGCTCCAGGACAGGGCTGGACACTGAAGCTTTCTTT	CSSRTGLDTEAFF
once	TRBD2	TRBV9	TRBJ2-7	TGTGCCAGCAGCGTAGGAGGTAGCGGGACAACCCGCTACGAGCAGTACTTC	CASSVGGSGTTRYEQYF
-	-	TRBV5-1	TRBJ2-7	TGCGCCAGCAGCTCTCAGGGGGGCTCCTACGAGCAGTACTTC	CASSSQGGSYEQYF
-	TRBD1	TRBV29-1	TRBJ2-7	TGCAGCGTTCCAGGGGGCCCCGGACCCTACGAGCAGTACTTC	CSVPGGPGPYEQYF
-	TRBD1	TRBV9	TRBJ2-7	TGTGCCAGCAGCGGCCGGGACAGCTCCTACGAGCAGTACTTC	CASSGRDSSYEQYF
few	TRBD1	TRBV6-6	TRBJ2-7	TGTGCCAGCAGTGGGACAGGGGAAGTTAACTACGAGCAGTACTTC	CASSGTGEVNYEQYF
few	-	TRBV30	TRBJ1-5	TGTGCCTGGAGTGTACAGGGTCAGCCCCAGCATTTT	CAWSVQGQPQHF
few	-	TRBV28	TRBJ1-2	TGTGCCAGCAGTTCGACAGTTTTGGGCTACACCTTC	CASSSTVLGYTF
-	-	TRBV18	TRBJ2-7	TGTGCCAGCTCACCACGGTTTCCGAGAGGGGTCGAGCAGTACTTC	CASSPRFPRGVEQYF
-	-	TRBV6-5	TRBJ1-2	TGTGCCAGCAGTTACTCCGGAGGGGGCTATGGCTACACCTTC	CASSYSGGGYGYTF
-	-	TRBV6-4	TRBJ2-1	TGTGCCAGCAGTGACTCTGCTTTGGAATCGAATGAGCAGTTCTTC	CASSDSALESNEQFF
-	TRBD2	TRBV2	TRBJ2-1	TGTGCCAGCACTCCGACTCAGCGGGGGAATGAGCAGTTCTTC	CASTPTQRGNEQFF
-	-	TRBV4-2	TRBJ1-5	TGTGCCAGCAGCCAAGTCAAATCAACCGGTCAGGGGTACCAGCCCCAGCATTTT	CASSQVKSTGQGYQPQHF
-	-	TRBV11-2	TRBJ1-1	TGTGCCAGCAGCAAGACTGTAGTGGACACTGAAGCTTTCTTT	CASSKTVVDTEAFF
-	-	TRBV25-1	TRBJ2-5	TGTGCCAGCAGTGAATCAGTGGGGGGAGAGACCCAGTACTTC	CASSESVGGETQYF
-	TRBD1	TRBV5-1	TRBJ2-1	TGCGCCAGCAGCTTGGGACAGGGCTGGAACAATGAGCAGTTCTTC	CASSLGQGWNNEQFF
once	-	TRBV27	TRBJ1-1	TGTGCCAGCAAAACAACTAACTTGAACACTGAAGCTTTCTTT	CASKTTNLNTEAFF
-	-	TRBV4-1	TRBJ2-7	TGCGCCAGCAGTCCCCGAGGGGGAGTTAGCCACGAGCAGTACTTC	CASSPRGGVSHEQYF
-	-	TRBV28	TRBJ1-2	TGTGCCAGCAGCCCAGTACAGGGAGCCGGTGGCTACACCTTC	CASSPVQGAGGYTF
-	-	TRBV18	TRBJ2-7	TGTGCCAGCTCACCGTCGCAGGGCGCCTACGAGCAGTACTTC	CASSPSQGAYEQYF
few	-	TRBV7-8	TRBJ2-3	TGTGCCAGCAGCTTATTAGCGACCAGCACAGATACGCAGTATTTT	CASSLLATSTDTQYF
-	-	TRBV6-5	TRBJ1-6	TGTGCCAGCAGTTTGACAGCATTGGGTAATTCACCCCTCCACTTT	CASSLTALGNSPLHF
-	-	TRBV7-6	TRBJ2-3	TGTGCCAGCAGCTTATTCGGGAGAGCAGATACGCAGTATTTT	CASSLFGRADTQYF
-	-	TRBV6-5	TRBJ2-7	TGTGCCAGCGGCCCCGACGGTATCAGCTCCTACGAGCAGTACTTC	CASGPDGISSYEQYF
-	-	TRBV28	TRBJ1-2	TGTGCCATCCCCCGAGGTGGGGCTAACTATGGCTACACCTTC	CAIPRGGANYGYTF
few	-	TRBV7-6	TRBJ1-5	TGTGCCAGCAGCTCCCGCAATCAGCCCCAGCATTTT	CASSSRNQPQHF
-	TRBD1	TRBV5-1	TRBJ2-6	TGCGCCAGCAGCATACTAGGACAGGGCTCTGGGGCCAACGTCCTGACTTTC	CASSILGQGSGANVLTF
-	-	TRBV5-4	TRBJ1-2	TGTGCCAGCAGCTGGACGGGGGGTGACTATGGCTACACCTTC	CASSWTGGDYGYTF